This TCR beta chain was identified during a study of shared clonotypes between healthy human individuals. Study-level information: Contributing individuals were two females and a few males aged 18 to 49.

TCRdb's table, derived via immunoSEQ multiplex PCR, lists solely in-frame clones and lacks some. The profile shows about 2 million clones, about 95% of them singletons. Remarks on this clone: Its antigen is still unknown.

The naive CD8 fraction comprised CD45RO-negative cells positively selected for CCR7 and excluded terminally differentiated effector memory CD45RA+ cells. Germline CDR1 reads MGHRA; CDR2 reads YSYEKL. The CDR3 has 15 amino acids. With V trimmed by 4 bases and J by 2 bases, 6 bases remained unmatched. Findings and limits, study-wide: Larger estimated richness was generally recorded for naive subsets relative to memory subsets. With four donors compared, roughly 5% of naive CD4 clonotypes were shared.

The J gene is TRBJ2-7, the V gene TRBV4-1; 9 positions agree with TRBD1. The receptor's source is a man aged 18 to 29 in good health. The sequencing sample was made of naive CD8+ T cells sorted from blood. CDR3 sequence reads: CASSPEGTGPYEQYF. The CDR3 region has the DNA TGCGCCAGCAGCCCAGAGGGGACAGGGCCCTACGAGCAGTACTTC.